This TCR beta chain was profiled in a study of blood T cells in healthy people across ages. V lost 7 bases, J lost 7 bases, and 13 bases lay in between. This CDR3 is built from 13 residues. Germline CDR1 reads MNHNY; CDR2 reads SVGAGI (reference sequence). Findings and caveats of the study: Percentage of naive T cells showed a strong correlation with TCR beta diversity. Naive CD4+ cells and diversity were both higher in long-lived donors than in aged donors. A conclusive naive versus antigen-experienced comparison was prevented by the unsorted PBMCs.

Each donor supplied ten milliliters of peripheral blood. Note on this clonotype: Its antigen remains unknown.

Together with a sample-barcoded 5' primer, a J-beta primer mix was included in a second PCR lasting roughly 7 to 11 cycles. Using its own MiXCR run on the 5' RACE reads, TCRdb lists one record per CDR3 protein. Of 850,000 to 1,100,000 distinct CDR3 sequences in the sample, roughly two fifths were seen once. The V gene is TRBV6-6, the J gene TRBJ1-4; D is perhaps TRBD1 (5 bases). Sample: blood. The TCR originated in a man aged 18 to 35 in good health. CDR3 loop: CASKGTSGEKLFF. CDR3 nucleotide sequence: TGTGCCAGCAAAGGGACCAGTGGTGAAAAACTGTTTTTT.